These 20 T cell receptor beta chains share one sample of origin, sequenced in a study of T cells in Graves' hyperthyroidism and ophthalmopathy. Amplification of TCR beta CDR3 regions was performed using RNA transcripts as template. The HTBI primer set was used in a first-round RT-PCR of the TCR CDR3. TCRdb used MiXCR to reprocess the multiplex PCR reads, holding one entry per CDR3 protein. This table has some 600,000 distinct CDR3 sequences, about 15% appearing once. Input material: blood. All receptors derive from a woman aged 30 to 39 with Graves' hyperthyroidism that later progressed to Graves' ophthalmopathy.

The sample holds a few counts of this clonotype. V and J are TRBV19 and TRBJ2-7; 7 positions match TRBD1. V lost 4 bases, J lost 4 bases, and 4 bases stayed unmatched. There are 13 residues in the CDR3. From germline, CDR1 is LNHDA and CDR2 SQIVND (reference sequence). The CDR3 loop reads CASSKGQPYEQYF. For the CDR3, the DNA is TGTGCCAGTAGTAAGGGACAGCCTTACGAGCAGTACTTC.

The CDR3 sequence is CASRAPPPAKNIQYF. In DNA form, the CDR3 reads TGTGCCAGCAGGGCCCCGCCTCCCGCCAAAAACATTCAGTACTTC. The rearrangement joins TRBV25-1 to TRBJ2-4; D is unclear. The V and J ends lost 6 bases and 1 base respectively, with 13 bases between them. Germline V lookup: CDR1 MGHDK, CDR2 SYGVNS. This CDR3 has 15 amino acids.

This clonotype was observed many times. The chain couples TRBV12-3 or TRBV12-4 to TRBJ1-5; TRBD1 matches 8 bases. V gave up 4 bases and J gave up 7 bases; unmatched junction bases: 9. The CDR3 contains 15 residues. This CDR3 is CASSSHSGGVQPQHF. For the CDR3, the DNA is TGTGCCAGCAGTTCCCATTCAGGGGGCGTCCAGCCCCAGCATTTT.

This clonotype was seen repeatedly, ten times or more. The chain carries TRBV2 and TRBJ1-6; possibly TRBD1 for D (5 bases). V lost 0 bases to trimming and J lost 10 bases, with 13 bases between them. Germline CDR1 SNHLY, CDR2 FYNNEI. The CDR3 spans 15 residues. CDR3 DNA sequence: TGTGCCAGCAGTGAAGCTGGGGTAGGGGACTCACCCCTCCACTTT. Residues: CASSEAGVGDSPLHF.

This clonotype was seen repeatedly, ten times or more. The rearrangement links TRBV7-2 to TRBJ2-7; tentative D call: TRBD2 (6 bases). V was clipped by 5 bases and J by 2 bases, with 25 bases between them. CDR1 SGHTA and CDR2 FQGNSA come from the germline V gene. The CDR3 has 18 residues. The CDR3 nucleotides are TGTGCCAGCAGCCTAGACGGGGGATCCGGGACTTCCCCCTACGAGCAGTACTTC. Protein: CASSLDGGSGTSPYEQYF.

This clonotype was picked up many times. The V call is TRBV7-9, the J call TRBJ2-3, with 13 bases matching TRBD2. V shed 5 bases and J 5 bases; nucleotides not matched to a gene: 7. The germline V gene has CDR1 SEHNR and CDR2 FQNEAQ (reference sequence). The CDR3 sequence is 16 residues long. CDR3 bases: TGTGCCAGCAGCACCGGACTAGCGGGAGAGGTAGATACGCAGTATTTT. Translation gives CASSTGLAGEVDTQYF.

This chain connects TRBV11-3 to TRBJ1-1, with D possibly TRBD1 on 6 matching bases. Germline loops: CDR1 SGHNT, CDR2 YENEEA. The CDR3 consists of 13 residues. The ends were cut back, 0 bases at V and 7 bases at J, with 9 bases in the middle. The CDR3 region has the DNA TGTGCCAGCAGCTTAGACAGGGGCGGTGAAGCTTTCTTT. Translation: CASSLDRGGEAFF.

The chain has TRBV7-9 and TRBJ2-5; 10 bases are a match to TRBD2. Per the germline V gene, CDR1 is SEHNR and CDR2 is FQNEAQ (reference sequence). The CDR3 is 16 residues long. Germline trimming cut 5 bases from V and 2 bases from J; bases unmatched to any gene: 8. CDR3 bases: TGTGCCAGCAGCATTATCGGACTAGCGGTACAAGAGACCCAGTACTTC. Protein product: CASSIIGLAVQETQYF.

Comments on this clonotype: Given a much more abundant clone one base away, this may be a read error. The gene calls are TRBV20-1 and TRBJ1-1, with a tentative D call TRBD1 (5 bases). Germline CDR1 is DFQATT and CDR2 is SNEGSKA (reference sequence). The length of the CDR3 is 14 residues. V shed 6 bases and J shed 3 bases, with 17 bases lying between them. This CDR3 is CSAERTRVDTEAFF. The CDR3 nucleotides read TGCAGTGCAGAGCGGACACGGGTGGACACTGAAGCTTTCTTT.

This clonotype was seen at least ten times. V is TRBV20-1 and J is TRBJ2-5, with 9 nucleotides matching TRBD1. The CDR3 spans 14 residues. J gave up 4 bases and V 5 bases, and 8 bases lay outside the gene matches. Germline-derived CDR1 and CDR2 are DFQATT and SNEGSKA (reference sequence). The CDR3 spells CSAADRGNRETQYF. CDR3 coding DNA: TGCAGTGCTGCGGACAGGGGAAATCGAGAGACCCAGTACTTC.

The chain joins TRBV20-1 to TRBJ2-7; D possibly corresponds to TRBD2 (6 bases). Germline loops: CDR1 DFQATT, CDR2 SNEGSKA (reference sequence). This CDR3 is built from 14 residues. Trimming took off 0 bases at V and 7 bases at J, with 16 bases between the two ends. DNA for the CDR3: TGCAGTGCTAGAGATAGGGCGGGGTCTGGGGAGCAGTACTTC. This codes for CSARDRAGSGEQYF.

This clonotype was counted many times. This sequence joins TRBV19 and TRBJ1-2; 8 bases line up with TRBD1. With V trimmed by 6 bases and J by 6 bases, 3 bases remained unmatched. The germline V gene has CDR1 LNHDA and CDR2 SQIVND (reference sequence). This CDR3 contains 12 residues. The chain's CDR3 is CASRGQADGYTF. The CDR3 DNA reads as TGTGCCAGTAGGGGACAGGCCGATGGCTACACCTTC. The full variable domain, with the rest looked up from reference TRBV19 and TRBJ1-2, is DGGITQSPKYLFRKEGQNVTLSCEQNLNHDAMYWYRQDPGQGLRLIYYSQIVNDFQKGDIAEGYSVSREKKESFPLTVTSAQKNPTAFYLCASRGQADGYTFGSGTRLTVV.

The chain combines TRBV9 with TRBJ2-3; TRBD2 agrees at 7 bases. Germline V gene data show CDR1 as SGDLS and CDR2 as YYNGEE. J lost 2 bases, V lost 2 bases, and 5 bases had no gene match. This CDR3 comprises 15 residues. The CDR3 coding sequence is TGTGCCAGCAGCGTGGGGACTACTCCCACAGATACGCAGTATTTT. Encoded protein: CASSVGTTPTDTQYF.

In this sample, this clonotype turned up many times. This rearrangement joins TRBV11-2 to TRBJ2-7; 7 nucleotides match TRBD1. CDR1 is SGHAT and CDR2 is FQNNGV in the germline V gene. This CDR3 has 13 residues. Losses at the gene ends were 3 bases for V and 5 bases for J; bases not matched to a gene: 4. CDR3 coding DNA: TGTGCCAGCAGCTTTTACAGGGGTAACGAGCAGTACTTC. The encoded protein is CASSFYRGNEQYF.

As regards this clonotype: A read error may account for a junction end that differs from germline. The J gene is TRBJ1-2, the V gene TRBV20-1; 8 bases are a match to TRBD1. CDR1 and CDR2 (germline): DFQATT, SNEGSKA (reference sequence). The CDR3 totals 13 residues. The CDR3 region is CSVRVGTGRGYTF. Written as DNA, the CDR3 is TGCAGTGTTAGAGTGGGGACAGGTCGGGGCTACACCTTC.

This clonotype was observed at least ten times. The chain carries TRBV24-1 and TRBJ2-7; 15 bases agree with TRBD2. Germline CDR1 is KGHDR and CDR2 is SFDVKD. Trimming removed 3 bases from V and 6 bases from J; junction bases left unmatched: 8. This CDR3 has 17 residues. Here the CDR3 DNA reads TGTGCCACCAGTGATCCCGCGAGGGGACTAGCGGGAGGCGAGCAGTACTTC. Its translation: CATSDPARGLAGGEQYF.

This clonotype was picked up many times. The V and J genes are TRBV19 and TRBJ1-2; D is unclear. V was pared by 4 bases and J by 0 bases, with 9 bases between. From germline, CDR1 is LNHDA and CDR2 SQIVND (reference sequence). The CDR3 spans 14 residues. The CDR3 sequence is CASSNPGANYGYTF. CDR3 in DNA: TGTGCCAGTAGTAATCCCGGAGCTAACTATGGCTACACCTTC.

Concerning this clonotype itself: A much larger clone differs by one base, so this may be a read error. The rearrangement joins TRBV29-1 to TRBJ1-4, with TRBD1 as a possible D gene (5 bases). The germline gives CDR1 SQVTM, CDR2 ANQGSEA. The CDR3 contains 14 residues. Trimming took 7 bases from V and 3 from J, leaving 15 bases between them. CDR3 amino acids: CSARRDLANEKLFF. CDR3 nucleotides: TGCAGCGCTCGCCGGGACCTAGCTAATGAAAAACTGTTTTTT.

This clonotype was counted a few times. The chain recombines TRBV28 with TRBJ2-7; TRBD1 aligns across 9 bases. Germline V lookup: CDR1 MDHEN, CDR2 SYDVKM. Unmatched junction bases numbered 7, after V lost 4 bases and J lost 6 bases. This CDR3 has 14 amino acids. Here the CDR3 DNA reads TGTGCCAGCAGTTCATACAGGGGGCGCCCCGAGCAGTACTTC. Protein: CASSSYRGRPEQYF.

This chain connects TRBV12-3 or TRBV12-4 to TRBJ2-1, with no clear D. V dropped 7 bases and J dropped 0 bases, with 16 bases sitting between them. This CDR3 spans 16 amino acids. The CDR3 region has the DNA TGTGCCAGCATAAATAGGGTGTCAGCCTCCTACAATGAGCAGTTCTTC. It codes for CASINRVSASYNEQFF.